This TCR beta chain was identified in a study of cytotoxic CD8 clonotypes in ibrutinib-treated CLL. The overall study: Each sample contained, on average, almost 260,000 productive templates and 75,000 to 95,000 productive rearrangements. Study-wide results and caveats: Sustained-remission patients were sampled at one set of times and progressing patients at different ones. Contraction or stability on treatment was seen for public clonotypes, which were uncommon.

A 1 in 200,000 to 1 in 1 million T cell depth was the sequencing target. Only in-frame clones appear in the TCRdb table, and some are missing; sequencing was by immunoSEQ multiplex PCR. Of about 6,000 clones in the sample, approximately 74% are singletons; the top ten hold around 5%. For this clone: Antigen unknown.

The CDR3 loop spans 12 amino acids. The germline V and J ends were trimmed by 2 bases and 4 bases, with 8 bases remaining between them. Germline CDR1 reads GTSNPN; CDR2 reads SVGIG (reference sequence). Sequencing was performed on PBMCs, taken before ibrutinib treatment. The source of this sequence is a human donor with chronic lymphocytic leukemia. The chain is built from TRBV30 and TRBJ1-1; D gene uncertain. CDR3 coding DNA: TGTGCCTGGAGTAGTCAGCCCACTGAAGCTTTCTTT. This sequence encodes CAWSSQPTEAFF.